This T cell receptor beta chain derives from a study of cytomegalovirus exposure and HLA in healthy donors listed by TCRdb under 2017. The study in broad terms: An earlier analysis of some 500 of the donors reported about 250 Gb of sequence data and around 110 million unique TCR beta sequences from 150 million to 200 million T cells. Using immunosequencing, the study profiled T cell repertoires from about 650 subjects and related those repertoires to cytomegalovirus serostatus. Rather than drawing on any new phenotypic data, the later analysis identified candidate immune exposures from TCR beta sequences and the way those sequences occurred across donors. Class I and class II HLA loci were covered by the typing at four-digit resolution. A later analysis re-examined previously published TCR beta repertoires from over 500 donors and added high-resolution HLA genotyping to investigate patterns of TCR occurrence. Roughly 320 gigabases of sequencing data and 70 million to 95 million unique TCR sequences made up an early release that covered approximately 620 HLA-typed donors. An earlier analysis of several hundred of the donors applied high-throughput TCR beta sequencing to assess whether each TCR beta V gene segment acted as functional or pseudogenic. Every repertoire in the discovery cohort had been generated on one and the same sequencing platform. The study combined high-throughput TCR immunosequencing, statistical association of individual TCRs with disease status, and machine learning to predict cytomegalovirus infection status. Donor age, sex, ethnicity and CMV serostatus were compiled together with the repertoire data. Among 398 genotyped donors of the cohort, an average of approximately 240,000 unique TCR beta nucleotide sequences was sequenced per donor, of which approximately 18% were non-productive. The aim of the study was to test whether cataloging public T cell receptors could identify signatures of past pathogen exposure. Typing coverage differed by locus: A, B, C, DRB1 and DQB1 were typed in roughly 620-630 donors, DQA1 in 522, DPA1 in around 600, and DPB1 in just under 480. Five DR-DQ haplotypes were treated as single units for association and clustering because of strong linkage in the cohort. A later genetic analysis took genome-wide SNP genotypes for about 65% of the 666 donors and used that subset as a discovery cohort. Of the roughly 400 genotyped donors, 81% fell in the genetic ancestry cluster associated with self-reported Caucasian donors. In addition to the first cohort of 666 subjects, a separate validation cohort of around 110 different subjects was used. Findings and caveats that apply to the study as a whole: Across donors, most TCR sequences were observed very rarely, whereas some public TCRs were present in many individuals. The authors suggested that the approach could potentially be generalized to other disease states and immunological phenotypes. In the study, some 160 TCR beta chains were listed as associated with cytomegalovirus. Presence/absence analyses assumed roughly uniform sequencing depth across donors, an assumption that may not hold. Three of the identified cytomegalovirus-associated TCR beta chains were confirmed in vitro to be specific for cytomegalovirus antigens. According to a later genetic analysis, donors in an Asian-associated ancestry cluster had fewer N-insertions in productive TCRs than the approximately 630-donor mean. When HLA alleles, especially DR and DQ, strongly co-occurred, TCR associations were difficult to assign to individual alleles. Specific HLA alleles were associated with around 18,000 TCR beta sequences at a false discovery rate of 0.05 in a later analysis. A further reported finding was that TCR beta sequences accurately predicted the HLA-A and HLA-B alleles for most subjects in the first cohort. A later genetic analysis associated a missense DCLRE1C variant with V-gene and J-gene trimming of TCR beta chains, and an independent cohort replicated the association. According to a later analysis, TCR association rates differed among HLA loci, with DRB1 alleles showing the most associated TCRs and HLA-C alleles showing the fewest. In an earlier analysis of some 500 of the donors, most TCR beta V segments appeared in productive rearrangements about 87% or about 30% of the time, broadly matching IMGT annotations. For the cohort, immune exposure information was limited to CMV serostatus. Because the 87-base-pair reads could not distinguish some IMGT-functional V segments, including TRBV6-2 and TRBV6-3, those segments were excluded. In a later analysis, HLA-associated TCR beta chains were found to be more clonally expanded and to have lower generation probabilities than equally common non-associated chains. According to a later analysis, most CMV-associated TCR beta chains appeared to be HLA-restricted, and the HLA associations seemed to be driven largely by CMV exposure. Roughly 17 rarely observed V segments, including chromosome 9 orphons, were excluded from the earlier analysis of almost 600 of the donors because counts were too low. Only TCR beta chains were sequenced in this cohort, and the absence of alpha or paired-chain data limited detectable features. The sequencing pipeline was judged likely to have produced a cluster of highly shared sequence variants as a technical artifact. Cytomegalovirus status was reported to be diagnosed by the classifier with high specificity and sensitivity in both the original and validation cohorts. HLA typing was unavailable for some donors at each locus, so association tests used only the typed subset. Linkage disequilibrium might explain the correlated functional status among segregating V segments, but an unknown experimental factor could not be ruled out. A later analysis reported that several top co-occurrence clusters appeared linked to parvovirus B19, influenza, CMV and Epstein-Barr virus.

The cohort was made up of about 610 healthy bone marrow donors. Cohort members were all nominally healthy when sampled, although unrecorded immune exposures were likely present. The donor was CMV seropositive and was included in the group of 289 seropositive cohort members. Each donor provided a peripheral blood sample, and peripheral blood mononuclear cells were used for TCR beta sequencing. Genomic DNA was extracted from the blood cell samples with the Qiagen DNeasy Blood Extraction Kit. Library prep was done by the immunoSEQ multiplex PCR assay. For the multiplex PCR, a mixture combining 60 forward primers for TCR Vbeta segments and 13 reverse primers for TCR Jbeta segments was used. The CDR3 region of rearranged TCR beta genes was amplified from genomic DNA with a multiplex PCR assay. The Illumina HiSeq System was used to sequence the amplified TCR beta libraries as 87-base-pair reads. In the authors' own workflow: A later analysis tallied about 77 million unique TCR beta chains across the 610 or so repertoires, and about 10 million of those chains were shared by two or more donors. Raw reads were error-corrected and collapsed into unique sequences by a nearest-neighbor algorithm in which closely related sequences were merged to remove PCR and sequencing errors. V, D and J gene segments were assigned by aligning CDR3 sequences to IMGT reference sequences. Each retained sequence needed at least a six-nucleotide match to both a V gene segment and a J gene segment. A rearrangement counted as productive if the CDR3 had no stop codons and remained in frame with V and J, and every other rearrangement counted as non-productive. Following IMGT convention, CDR3 was defined as the stretch from the second conserved V-encoded cysteine up to the conserved J-encoded phenylalanine. The earlier analysis of about 530 of the donors excluded any sequence lacking an unambiguous match to a single V gene segment. In an earlier analysis of some 590 of the donors, V segments were called functional above 56.7% productive rearrangements and were called segregating when the between-donor standard deviation exceeded 5%. A statistical classification framework was developed to diagnose cytomegalovirus status using the catalog of TCR beta chain sequences. A later analysis assigned V and J genes by comparing TCR nucleotide sequences with IMGT/GENE-DB human TR gene sequences. The TCRdist pipeline was used in a later analysis to assign CDR3 sequences and most-parsimonious VDJ recombination scenarios. A later analysis defined each TCR beta chain by its CDR3 amino acid sequence plus V-gene family, and excluded reads lacking a unique V-gene family. A later analysis removed 600 or so highly shared, low-generation-probability nucleotide sequences to deal with suspected cross-contamination and a sequencing artifact. For each public chain, a later analysis derived a clonal expansion index from normalized ranks of inferred template counts within each repertoire. In a later analysis, generation probabilities were computed using a VDJ recombination model fitted to out-of-frame rearrangements, and the results were checked against IGoR. Hypergeometric tests were used in a later analysis to score TCR-TCR, TCR-HLA and TCR-CMV co-occurrence, with a repertoire-size bias correction applied to the TCR pairs. In a later analysis, false discovery rates were estimated by permuting HLA or CMV assignments 20 times. In a later analysis, co-occurring TCRs were grouped using DBSCAN, with TCRdist sequence similarity added in when clustering inside HLA-allele-positive subsets. Repertoires with fewer than 30,000 or more than 120,000 public chains were left out of co-occurrence clustering, as were a handful of repertoires with anomalous nucleotide sharing. In TCRdb, the immuneACCESS table is reduced to in-frame sequences with V and J assigned. These tables do not hold every clone; where another copy was compared, an unresolved V gene accounts for under half, and the others remain unexplained. V and J calls and clone size are those listed in that table; D and trimming were worked out from the DNA. The sample data list around 100,000 clones, and under 80% of these were observed just once. The ten largest clones add up to around a tenth of the sample.

The CDR3 numbers 14 residues from cysteine through phenylalanine. The kept DNA is CDR3 alone, 42 bases in frame from the first base. V is pared back by 3 bases and J by 4 bases, with 10 bases lying between the germline termini. The germline V gene gives CDR1 as LGHNA and CDR2 as YSLEER. In its sample, this clone was seen once. Its antigen is still unknown. No much larger clone is present one base from it, and per-base qualities are unavailable. The TCR was taken from a woman under 30 in good health and CMV-seropositive. Sequencing was performed on PBMCs. The sequence joins TRBV4-3 to TRBJ2-1; the D region possibly corresponds to TRBD2 (6 bases align). The CDR3 in this case is CASSQREVYNEQFF. The DNA reads as follows: TGCGCCAGCAGCCAGCGGGAAGTTTACAATGAGCAGTTCTTC.